These 18 T cell receptor beta chains originate from one sample sequenced in a study of cytomegalovirus exposure and HLA in healthy donors. Use of 60 Vbeta and 13 Jbeta primers characterized the PCR. Clones were read by immunoSEQ multiplex PCR, and TCRdb kept only the in-frame ones, dropping some. The table shows roughly 150,000 clones, with 70% to 85% occurring only once. Sequenced material: PBMCs. All receptors derive from a male donor in good health and CMV-seronegative.

Points on this clone: One end of the junction fails to match germline, which may point to a read error. Within the sample, other DNA sequences also encode this same CDR3. The gene calls are TRBV27 and TRBJ1-1; D gene uncertain. The CDR3 runs to 13 residues. The germline V gene has CDR1 MNHEY and CDR2 SMNVEV (reference sequence). The CDR3 loop is CASSLSLETEAFF. In DNA, the CDR3 is TGTGCCAGCAGTTTATCTCTTGAGACTGAGGCTTTCTTT.

This clone has only a few counts. The chain combines TRBV5-4 with TRBJ2-1; 13 positions agree with TRBD2. Looked up from germline, CDR1 is SGHNT and CDR2 is YYREEE (reference sequence). CDR3 size: 17 residues. V was pared by 0 bases and J by 8 bases, with 8 bases of the junction left unmatched. The CDR3 is CASSLVSGLAGEDEQFF. Written as DNA, the CDR3 is TGTGCCAGCAGCTTGGTTTCCGGACTAGCGGGAGAGGATGAGCAGTTCTTC.

The chain employs TRBV6-6 and TRBJ1-2; the match to TRBD1 covers 9 bases. This CDR3 region has 14 residues. CDR1 is MNHNY, CDR2 SVGAGI, per germline (reference sequence). V was clipped by 5 bases and J by 2 bases; unmatched bases: 3. Here the CDR3 reads CASSIGTGNYGYTF. For the CDR3, the DNA is TGTGCCAGCAGTATTGGGACAGGGAACTATGGCTACACCTTC.

J is TRBJ2-5 and V is TRBV6-1; possibly TRBD2 for D (6 bases). Germline CDR1 and CDR2: MNHNS and SASEGT. Trimming removed 2 bases from V and 5 bases from J, with 21 bases in between. The CDR3 has 17 residues. As DNA, the CDR3 is TGTGCCAGCAGTGAAAAGTGGGCGGGATCTTCTCGGGAGACCCAGTACTTC. Residues: CASSEKWAGSSRETQYF.

The chain recombines TRBV10-3 with TRBJ2-5; maybe TRBD1 (5 bases). Germline loops: CDR1 ENHRY, CDR2 SYGVKD. This CDR3 is 12 amino acids long. V lost 4 bases to trimming and J lost 4 bases, with 7 bases between them. The CDR3, as DNA: TGTGCCATCAGTGTTCAGGGAGAGACCCAGTACTTC. Its protein product is CAISVQGETQYF.

DNA of the CDR3: TGTGCCTGGAGAGTTATGGGGGGAGAGGTCACCGGGGAGCTGTTTTTT. This encodes CAWRVMGGEVTGELFF. This chain uses TRBV30 with TRBJ2-2, with D tentatively TRBD2 (6 bases). Per the germline V gene, CDR1 is GTSNPN and CDR2 is SVGIG (reference sequence). This CDR3 comprises 16 residues. Deletions cut 3 bases from V and 4 bases from J, with 18 bases between. Based on the CDR3 plus reference TRBV30 and TRBJ2-2, the full variable domain is SQTIHQWPATLVQPVGSPLSLECTVEGTSNPNLYWYRQAAGRGLQLLFYSVGIGQISSEVPQNLSASRPQDRQFILSSKKLLLSDSGFYLCAWRVMGGEVTGELFFGEGSRLTVL.

V is TRBV28 and J is TRBJ1-5; 9 bases line up with TRBD1. This CDR3 is built from 14 residues. V was pared by 5 bases and J by 8 bases, with 7 bases of the junction left unmatched. CDR1 and CDR2 from the germline V gene are MDHEN and SYDVKM. CDR3 DNA: TGTGCCAGCAGTCGCATGACAGGGGGGAAGCCCCAGCATTTT. Residues: CASSRMTGGKPQHF.

This chain uses TRBV19 with TRBJ2-1, with D perhaps matching TRBD2 (6 bases). Germline lookup yields CDR1 LNHDA and CDR2 SQIVND (reference sequence). This CDR3 has 13 residues. Deletions cut 9 bases from V and 0 bases from J, with 9 bases between. This CDR3 is CASGGSSYNEQFF. CDR3 DNA sequence: TGTGCCAGCGGGGGAAGCTCCTACAATGAGCAGTTCTTC.

The V gene is TRBV5-6, the J gene TRBJ1-1; D not certain. Trimming shortened V by 0 bases and J by 0 bases, and 6 bases separated the two germline ends. Germline loops: CDR1 SGHDT, CDR2 YYEEEE. The CDR3 has 14 residues. The CDR3 sequence is CASSLGLVNTEAFF. The CDR3 DNA follows: TGTGCCAGCAGCTTGGGGCTGGTGAACACTGAAGCTTTCTTT.

The chain couples TRBV11-2 to TRBJ2-7, with 7 bases identical to TRBD2. This CDR3 comprises 15 residues. The ends lost 3 bases at V and 5 bases at J; junction bases unmatched: 10. CDR1 is SGHAT, CDR2 FQNNGV, per germline. CDR3 region: CASSFSWEGQNEQYF. CDR3 in DNA: TGTGCCAGCAGCTTTTCGTGGGAGGGGCAGAACGAGCAGTACTTC. Variable domain in full (rest from reference TRBV11-2 and TRBJ2-7): EAGVAQSPRYKIIEKRQSVAFWCNPISGHATLYWYQQILGQGPKLLIQFQNNGVVDDSQLPKDRFSAERLKGVDSTLKIQPAKLEDSAVYLCASSFSWEGQNEQYFGPGTRLTVT.

The chain carries TRBV5-1 and TRBJ1-3; 12 nucleotides agree with TRBD1. CDR3 length: 15 residues. V shed 5 bases, J shed 3 bases, and the junction held 3 bases outside the gene matches. The germline V gene encodes CDR1 SGHRS and CDR2 YFSETQ. This CDR3 reads CASRGQGAIGNTIYF. The CDR3, as DNA: TGCGCCAGCAGGGGACAGGGGGCGATTGGAAACACCATATATTTT. Drawing the rest from reference TRBV5-1 and TRBJ1-3, the complete variable domain is KAGVTQTPRYLIKTRGQQVTLSCSPISGHRSVSWYQQTPGQGLQFLFEYFSETQRNKGNFPGRFSGRQFSNSRSEMNVSTLELGDSALYLCASRGQGAIGNTIYFGEGSWLTVV.

The V gene is TRBV18, the J gene TRBJ2-7; 9 bases are shared with TRBD2. The CDR3 covers 14 residues. V lost 5 bases and J lost 7; bases outside the gene matches: 9. CDR1 is KGHSH, CDR2 LQKENI, per germline. Written as DNA, the CDR3 is TGTGCCAGCTCAGTGTCTAGCGGGACCTTAGAGCAGTACTTC. Protein product: CASSVSSGTLEQYF.

The CDR3 coding sequence is TGTGCCAGCAGCCGCGGGAGAGGGGGAGTCTACGAGCAGTACTTC. Its protein product is CASSRGRGGVYEQYF. This chain connects TRBV5-6 to TRBJ2-7, with D possibly TRBD2 on 7 matching bases. Germline CDR1 SGHDT, CDR2 YYEEEE. The V end was cut by 4 bases, the J end by 3 bases, with 17 bases between. The length of the CDR3 is 15 residues.

The chain links TRBV19 to TRBJ2-7; maybe TRBD2 (6 bases). The CDR3 consists of 14 residues. The V end was cut by 10 bases, the J end by 2 bases, with 18 bases between. Germline-derived CDR1 and CDR2 are LNHDA and SQIVND (reference sequence). DNA of the CDR3: TGTGCCAAGCAACCGGGACCGGGAGCCTACGAGCAGTACTTC. Translation gives CAKQPGPGAYEQYF.

This clone appeared once. The chain has TRBV5-6 and TRBJ2-1; 13 nucleotides line up with TRBD2. Germline assignment: CDR1 SGHDT and CDR2 YYEEEE. This CDR3 is 16 amino acids long. Trimming cost V 2 bases and J 8 bases; bases outside gene matches: 7. CDR3 protein: CASSLNPGLAGDEQFF. DNA for the CDR3: TGTGCCAGCAGCTTAAACCCCGGACTAGCGGGAGATGAGCAGTTCTTC. The variable domain in full, completed from reference TRBV5-6 and TRBJ2-1, reads DAGVTQSPTHLIKTRGQQVTLRCSPKSGHDTVSWYQQALGQGPQFIFQYYEEEERQRGNFPDRFSGHQFPNYSSELNVNALLLGDSALYLCASSLNPGLAGDEQFFGPGTRLTVL.

This chain joins TRBV9 and TRBJ2-3; a possible D gene is TRBD2 (6 bases). This CDR3 region has 16 residues. Trimming took off 0 bases at V and 2 bases at J, with 13 bases between the two ends. In germline, CDR1 is SGDLS, CDR2 YYNGEE. This CDR3 reads CASSVGVGGYTDTQYF. The DNA for the CDR3 is TGTGCCAGCAGCGTAGGGGTGGGGGGATACACAGATACGCAGTATTTT.

V and J are TRBV6-5 and TRBJ1-2; D may be TRBD1 (5 bases). The CDR3 is made up of 16 amino acids. V lost 0 bases to trimming and J lost 3 bases, with 14 bases between them. CDR1 MNHEY and CDR2 SVGAGI come from the germline V gene. The CDR3 sequence is CASSYSIGDWDYGYTF. DNA for the CDR3: TGTGCCAGCAGTTACTCGATAGGGGATTGGGACTATGGCTACACCTTC.

The chain employs TRBV6-1 and TRBJ2-3, with 9 bases identical to TRBD1. The CDR3 loop spans 20 amino acids. V was pared by 4 bases and J by 1 base, with 18 bases of the junction left unmatched. The germline gives CDR1 MNHNS, CDR2 SASEGT. CDR3 sequence reads: CASSGPDGTGWVWGTDTQYF. Here the CDR3 DNA reads TGTGCCAGCAGTGGCCCGGACGGGACAGGGTGGGTCTGGGGCACAGATACGCAGTATTTT.